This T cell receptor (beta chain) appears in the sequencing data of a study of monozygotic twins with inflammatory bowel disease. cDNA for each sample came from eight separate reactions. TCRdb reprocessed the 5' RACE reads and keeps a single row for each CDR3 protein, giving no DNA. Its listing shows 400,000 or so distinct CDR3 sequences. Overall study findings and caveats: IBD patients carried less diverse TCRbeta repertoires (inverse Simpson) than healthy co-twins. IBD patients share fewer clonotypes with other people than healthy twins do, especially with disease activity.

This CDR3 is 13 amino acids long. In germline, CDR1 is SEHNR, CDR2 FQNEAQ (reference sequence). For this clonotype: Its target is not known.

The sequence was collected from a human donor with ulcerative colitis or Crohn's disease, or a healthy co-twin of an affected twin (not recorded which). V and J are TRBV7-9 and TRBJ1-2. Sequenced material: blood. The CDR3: CASTKREEHGYTF.